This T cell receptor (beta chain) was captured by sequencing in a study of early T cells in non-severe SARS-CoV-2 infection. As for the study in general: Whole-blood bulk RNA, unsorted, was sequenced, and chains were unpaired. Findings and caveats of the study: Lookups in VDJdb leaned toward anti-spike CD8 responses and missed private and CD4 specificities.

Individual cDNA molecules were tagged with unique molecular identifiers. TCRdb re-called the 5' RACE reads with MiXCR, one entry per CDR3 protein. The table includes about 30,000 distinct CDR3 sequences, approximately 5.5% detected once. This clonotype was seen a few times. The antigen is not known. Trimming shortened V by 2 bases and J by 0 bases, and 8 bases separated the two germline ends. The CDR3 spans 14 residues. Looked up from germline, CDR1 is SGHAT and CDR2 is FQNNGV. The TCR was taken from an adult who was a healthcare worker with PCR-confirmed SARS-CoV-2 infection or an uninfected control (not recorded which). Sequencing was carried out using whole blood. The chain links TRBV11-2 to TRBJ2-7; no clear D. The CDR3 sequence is CASSLSYSSYEQYF. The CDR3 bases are TGTGCCAGCAGCTTATCTTACAGCTCCTACGAGCAGTACTTC.